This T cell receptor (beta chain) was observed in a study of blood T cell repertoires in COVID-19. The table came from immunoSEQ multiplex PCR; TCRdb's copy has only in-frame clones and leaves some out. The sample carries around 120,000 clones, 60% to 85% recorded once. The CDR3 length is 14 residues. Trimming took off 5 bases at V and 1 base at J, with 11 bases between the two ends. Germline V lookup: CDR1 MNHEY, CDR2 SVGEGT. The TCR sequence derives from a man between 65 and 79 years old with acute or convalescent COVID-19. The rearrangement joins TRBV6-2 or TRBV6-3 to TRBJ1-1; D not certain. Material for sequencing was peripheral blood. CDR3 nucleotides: TGTGCCAGCAGTACCCGACTGGAGAACACTGAAGCTTTCTTT. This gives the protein CASSTRLENTEAFF.